What follows are 16 T cell receptor beta chains derived from one specimen sequenced in a study of T cell changes during pregnancy in multiple sclerosis (dated by TCRdb to the late 2010s). Receptors were amplified or captured by the immunoSEQ multiplex PCR assay. TCRdb limited this immuneACCESS table to in-frame rearrangements with V and J called. A share of clones is missing; checked studies link under half to unresolved V genes, and the rest is unexplained. This sample comprises about 59,000 clones, over 90% of them detected only once. Together, the top ten hold over 2.5% of the sample. The material sequenced was CD8+ T cells from peripheral blood mononuclear cells, taken in the third trimester of pregnancy. The receptors come from a female donor with multiple sclerosis, enrolled in a pregnancy study.

The J gene is TRBJ1-4, the V gene TRBV11-2, with D perhaps TRBD1 (5 bases). CDR1 is SGHAT and CDR2 is FQNNGV in the germline V gene. With 7 bases removed from V and 7 bases from J, the gap between germline ends came to 13 bases. CDR3 length: 13 amino acids. CDR3 sequence (DNA): TGTGCCAGCACCCCATCGGGGGTTGAAAAACTGTTTTTT. Its translation: CASTPSGVEKLFF.

The chain is built from TRBV4-2 and TRBJ2-7; 8 nucleotides align to TRBD2. The length of the CDR3 is 17 residues. The germline V gene encodes CDR1 LGHNA and CDR2 YNFKEQ. V trimming: 1 base; J trimming: 2 bases; junction bases outside the gene matches: 10. The CDR3: CASSQGLAGISTYEQYF. The CDR3 region has the DNA TGTGCCAGCAGCCAAGGGCTAGCGGGCATTAGCACCTACGAGCAGTACTTC.

This chain joins TRBV29-1 and TRBJ2-3, with D unresolved. The CDR3 is 10 residues long. Trimming cost V 4 bases and J 4 bases, with 3 bases left between them. CDR1 and CDR2 (germline): SQVTM, ANQGSEA. CDR3 amino acids: CSVVSDTQYF. CDR3 sequence (DNA): TGCAGCGTTGTATCAGATACGCAGTATTTT.

Here the CDR3 DNA reads TGTGCCAGCAGCCTTACCCCGACACCTAACTATGGCTACACCTTC. Translating it yields CASSLTPTPNYGYTF. V and J are TRBV7-7 and TRBJ1-2; D is uncertain. CDR3 length: 15 amino acids. Trimming took 5 bases from V and 0 from J, leaving 13 bases between them. The germline V gene has CDR1 SSHAT and CDR2 FNYEAQ (reference sequence).

The chain couples TRBV30 to TRBJ1-1; D unresolved. V dropped 3 bases and J dropped 0 bases, with 8 bases sitting between them. Germline V gives CDR1 GTSNPN, CDR2 SVGIG (reference sequence). This CDR3 is 13 amino acids long. The CDR3, as DNA: TGTGCCTGGAGCATCGGTCTGAACACTGAAGCTTTCTTT. Its translation is CAWSIGLNTEAFF.

This clone appeared once. The genes are TRBV6-4 and TRBJ2-1, with 7 bases fitting TRBD1. This CDR3 has 15 amino acids. Germline CDR1 reads MRHNA; CDR2 reads SNTAGT. V shed 2 bases and J 3 bases; nucleotides not matched to a gene: 4. For the CDR3, the DNA is TGTGCCAGCAGTGACGGGGACAGTGACTACAATGAGCAGTTCTTC. Its protein product is CASSDGDSDYNEQFF.

The chain employs TRBV11-2 and TRBJ2-1; the D is unclear. Germline CDR1 and CDR2: SGHAT and FQNNGV. This CDR3 spans 13 amino acids. The V and J ends lost 1 base and 13 bases respectively, with 14 bases between them. The CDR3 spells CASSLVAAAPQFF. The CDR3 nucleotides are TGTGCCAGCAGCTTAGTTGCGGCAGCCCCTCAGTTCTTC.

The chain carries TRBV5-1 and TRBJ2-7; 7 nucleotides agree with TRBD1. CDR3 length: 14 residues. Looked up from germline, CDR1 is SGHRS and CDR2 is YFSETQ. The trim removed 0 bases at V and 1 base at J, leaving 1 base unmatched. Here the CDR3 reads CASSLAGQSYEQYF. The CDR3 bases are TGCGCCAGCAGCTTGGCGGGACAGTCCTACGAGCAGTACTTC.

The chain has TRBV12-1 and TRBJ2-5; the tabulated D call, TRBD2, remains unverified against the DNA. TRBV12-1 is annotated as a pseudogene. The CDR3 spans 16 residues. The CDR3 here is CASSFSAGGSGETQYF. Written as DNA, the CDR3 is TGTGCCAGCAGCTTTTCTGCGGGAGGAAGTGGAGAGACCCAGTACTTC.

The rearrangement uses TRBV11-3 and TRBJ1-5; TRBD1 matches at 10 bases. Germline lookup yields CDR1 SGHNT and CDR2 YENEEA. The CDR3 totals 19 residues. The CDR3 DNA reads as TGTGCTCCCAAACCCCAGCTTACCGACAGGGGGCGATCGGGTCAGCCCCAGCATTTT. Amino acid sequence: CAPKPQLTDRGRSGQPQHF.

This chain uses TRBV27 with TRBJ1-2; no clear D. This CDR3 comprises 14 residues. Germline assignment: CDR1 MNHEY and CDR2 SMNVEV (reference sequence). With 5 bases removed from V and 2 bases from J, the gap between germline ends came to 12 bases. The CDR3 region is CASSPWGGNYGYTF. For the CDR3, the DNA is TGTGCCAGCAGTCCCTGGGGAGGGAACTATGGCTACACCTTC.

The J gene is TRBJ1-5, the V gene TRBV19, with 10 bases aligning to TRBD1. CDR3 length equals 16 residues. The J segment lost 5 bases and the V segment lost 4 bases, leaving 8 bases of the junction unmatched. The germline V gene encodes CDR1 LNHDA and CDR2 SQIVND (reference sequence). The CDR3 region has the DNA TGTGCCAGTAGTACAAGACAGGGGGCGGTGGATCAGCCCCAGCATTTT. Translating it yields CASSTRQGAVDQPQHF.

The rearrangement joins TRBV28 to TRBJ1-1; tentative D call: TRBD1 (5 bases). This CDR3 region has 11 residues. CDR1 and CDR2 (germline): MDHEN, SYDVKM. V gave up 7 bases and J gave up 10 bases, with 13 bases separating them. CDR3 protein: CASTATAGAFF. CDR3 sequence (DNA): TGTGCCAGCACGGCGACAGCCGGAGCTTTCTTT.

This clone was picked up a small number of times. The chain employs TRBV27 and TRBJ1-3; D uncertain. The CDR3 loop spans 13 amino acids. Germline V gene data show CDR1 as MNHEY and CDR2 as SMNVEV (reference sequence). The germline V and J ends were trimmed by 4 bases and 8 bases, with 12 bases remaining between them. CDR3: CASSSGPADTIYF. The CDR3 DNA is TGTGCCAGCAGTTCGGGTCCGGCGGACACCATATATTTT.

A word on this clone: Other DNA sequences of this sample code for an identical CDR3. The chain employs TRBV27 and TRBJ2-7; a possible D gene is TRBD1 (5 bases). The ends were cut back, 2 bases at V and 2 bases at J, with 7 bases in the middle. The CDR3 has 13 amino acids. Germline lookup yields CDR1 MNHEY and CDR2 SMNVEV (reference sequence). The CDR3 protein is CASSLDSTYEQYF. The CDR3 bases are TGTGCCAGCAGTTTAGACAGTACCTACGAGCAGTACTTC.

The chain recombines TRBV6-1 with TRBJ2-1; the D is unclear. Germline assignment: CDR1 MNHNS and CDR2 SASEGT. This CDR3 has 14 residues. Between the trimmed V and J ends, which lost 2 bases and 8 bases, there was a span of 13 bases. The CDR3 sequence: CASSERVGWYEQFF. DNA for the CDR3: TGTGCCAGCAGTGAACGGGTCGGGTGGTATGAGCAGTTCTTC.